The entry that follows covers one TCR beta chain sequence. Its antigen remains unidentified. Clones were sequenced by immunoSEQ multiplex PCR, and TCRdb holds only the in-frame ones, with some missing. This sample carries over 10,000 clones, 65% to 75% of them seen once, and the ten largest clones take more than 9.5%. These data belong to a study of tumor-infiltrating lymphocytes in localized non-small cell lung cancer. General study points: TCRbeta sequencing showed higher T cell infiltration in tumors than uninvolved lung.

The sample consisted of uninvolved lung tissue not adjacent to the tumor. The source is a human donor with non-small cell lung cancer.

CDR3 residues: CASSATGGLNQPQHF. CDR3 DNA: TGTGCCAGCAGTGCGACAGGGGGCCTGAATCAGCCCCAGCATTTT. V usage is TRBV6-1 and J usage is TRBJ1-5, with 10 bases aligning to TRBD1. With V trimmed by 4 bases and J by 4 bases, 4 bases remained unmatched. Germline CDR1 is MNHNS and CDR2 is SASEGT. CDR3 length: 15 residues.